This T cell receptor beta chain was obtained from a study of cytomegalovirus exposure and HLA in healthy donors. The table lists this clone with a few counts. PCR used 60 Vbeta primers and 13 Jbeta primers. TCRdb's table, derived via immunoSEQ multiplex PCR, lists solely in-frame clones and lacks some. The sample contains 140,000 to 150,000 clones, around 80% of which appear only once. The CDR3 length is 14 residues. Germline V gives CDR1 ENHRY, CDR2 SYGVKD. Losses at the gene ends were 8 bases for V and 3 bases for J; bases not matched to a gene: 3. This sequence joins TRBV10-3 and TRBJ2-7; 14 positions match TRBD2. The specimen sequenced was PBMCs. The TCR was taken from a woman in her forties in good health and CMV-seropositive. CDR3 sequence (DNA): TGTGCCATCTCCGGGACTAGCGGGGGCTACGAGCAGTACTTC. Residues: CAISGTSGGYEQYF.